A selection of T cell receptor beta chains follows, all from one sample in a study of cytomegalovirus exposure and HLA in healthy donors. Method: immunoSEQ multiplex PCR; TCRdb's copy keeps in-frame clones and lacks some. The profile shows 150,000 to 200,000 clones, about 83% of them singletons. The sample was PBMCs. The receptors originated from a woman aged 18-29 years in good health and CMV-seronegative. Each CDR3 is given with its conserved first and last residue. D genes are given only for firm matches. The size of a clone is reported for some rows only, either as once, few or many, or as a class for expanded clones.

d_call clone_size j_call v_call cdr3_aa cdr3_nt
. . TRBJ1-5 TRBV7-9 CASSLAGGNQPQHF TGTGCCAGCAGCTTAGCAGGGGGCAATCAGCCCCAGCATTTT
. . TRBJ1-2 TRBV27 CASSLFGGGTAYGYTF TGTGCCAGCAGTTTATTCGGGGGAGGGACCGCCTATGGCTACACCTTC
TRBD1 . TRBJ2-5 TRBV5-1 CASLKKTGEDQETQYF TGCGCCAGCCTTAAGAAGACAGGGGAGGACCAAGAGACCCAGTACTTC
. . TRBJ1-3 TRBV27 CASSLLIRGGGNTIYF TGTGCCAGCAGTTTACTTATCCGGGGGGGTGGAAACACCATATATTTT
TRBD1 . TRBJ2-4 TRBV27 CASSSYDHRTGKAIQYF TGTGCCAGCAGTTCCTACGACCACCGGACAGGGAAGGCCATTCAGTACTTC
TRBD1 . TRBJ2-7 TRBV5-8 CASSLGGGAPYEQYF TGTGCCAGCAGCTTGGGAGGGGGCGCCCCCTACGAGCAGTACTTC
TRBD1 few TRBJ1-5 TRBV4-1 CASSPRTGGNQPQHF TGCGCCAGCAGTCCCAGGACAGGGGGCAATCAGCCCCAGCATTTT
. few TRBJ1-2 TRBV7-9 CASRPSGSYGYTF TGTGCCAGCAGGCCCAGCGGATCCTATGGCTACACCTTC
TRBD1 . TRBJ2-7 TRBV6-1 CASSRQGERTYEQYF TGTGCCAGCAGCCGACAGGGAGAGAGAACCTACGAGCAGTACTTC
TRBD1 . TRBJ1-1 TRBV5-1 CASSPTTGGTTLEAFF TGCGCCAGCAGCCCTACAACAGGGGGCACTACCCTTGAAGCTTTCTTT